These 18 T cell receptor beta chains were sequenced from one sample in a study of CD8 T cells in ankylosing spondylitis. General study points: What seemed typical of ankylosing spondylitis blood was a TCR beta motif built from about eight highly homologous variants.

Their target antigens are unknown. TCRdb processed the 5' RACE reads anew with MiXCR; each CDR3 protein has one entry. The sample yields a few hundred thousand distinct CDR3 sequences, approximately 11% seen once. What was sequenced was blood, either unsorted or a sorted T cell fraction (not recorded which). These receptors all come from a male donor with ankylosing spondylitis.

The table lists this clonotype with a count of one. The chain uses TRBV5-1 and TRBJ1-2; 9 nucleotides align to TRBD1. The CDR3 totals 15 residues. Unmatched junction bases numbered 7, after V lost 0 bases and J lost 7 bases. Germline V lookup: CDR1 SGHRS, CDR2 YFSETQ. The CDR3 DNA reads TGCGCCAGCAGCTTGGTACCGGGACAGGGTCGTGGCTACACCTTC. The encoded protein is CASSLVPGQGRGYTF.

A few counts support this clonotype. The rearrangement joins TRBV20-1 to TRBJ2-5; D perhaps matches TRBD1 (5 bases). The CDR3 covers 13 residues. CDR1 and CDR2 from the germline V gene are DFQATT and SNEGSKA (reference sequence). V was clipped by 6 bases and J by 5 bases, with 16 bases between them. CDR3 sequence reads: CSAKFGAPETQYF. In DNA form, the CDR3 reads TGCAGTGCCAAGTTTGGGGCCCCGGAGACCCAGTACTTC.

This clonotype has only a few counts. The chain couples TRBV25-1 to TRBJ2-5, with D tentatively TRBD1 (6 bases). V was clipped by 2 bases and J by 5 bases, with 15 bases between them. There are 15 residues in the CDR3. The germline V gene encodes CDR1 MGHDK and CDR2 SYGVNS. For the CDR3, the DNA is TGTGCCAGCAGTGAAAGGAACTACAGGGACGAGACCCAGTACTTC. Translated: CASSERNYRDETQYF. Full variable domain (rest looked up from reference TRBV25-1 and TRBJ2-5): EADIYQTPRYLVIGTGKKITLECSQTMGHDKMYWYQQDPGMELHLIHYSYGVNSTEKGDLSSESTVSRIRTEHFPLTLESARPSHTSQYLCASSERNYRDETQYFGPGTRLLVL.

This clonotype has a handful of counts. The chain has TRBV21-1 and TRBJ2-7. TRBV21-1 has pseudogene status. The CDR3 is 11 residues long. DNA for the CDR3: TGTGCCAGCAGCAAAGGGGACGAGCAGTACGTC. Translated: CASSKGDEQYV.

The J gene is TRBJ1-5, the V gene TRBV5-6; 9 bases are a match to TRBD1. The trim removed 6 bases at V and 4 bases at J, leaving 5 bases unmatched. The CDR3 consists of 14 residues. CDR1 SGHDT and CDR2 YYEEEE come from the germline V gene. The DNA of the CDR3 is TGTGCCAGCAACAGGGGGCTAGGAAATCAGCCCCAGCATTTT. This gives the protein CASNRGLGNQPQHF.

This clonotype was seen a few times. The rearrangement links TRBV20-1 to TRBJ1-2; D call uncertain. Germline V gives CDR1 DFQATT, CDR2 SNEGSKA (reference sequence). The CDR3 is 12 residues long. V shed 6 bases and J shed 8 bases, with 16 bases lying between them. CDR3 sequence: CSALLTTWGYTF. CDR3 in DNA: TGCAGTGCCCTGTTGACGACGTGGGGCTACACCTTC.

The genes are TRBV25-1 and TRBJ1-1; 12 bases fit TRBD1. The V gene's germline CDR1 is MGHDK and CDR2 SYGVNS. V lost 3 bases to trimming and J lost 1 base; unmatched junction nucleotides: 6. The CDR3 runs 17 residues. The chain's CDR3 is CASSDIRDRGRNTEAFF. CDR3 nucleotides: TGTGCCAGCAGTGACATAAGGGACAGGGGGCGGAACACTGAAGCTTTCTTT.

A few counts support this clonotype. V is TRBV4-1 and J is TRBJ2-2; a possible D gene is TRBD1 (6 bases). V dropped 0 bases and J dropped 7 bases, with 12 bases sitting between them. CDR3 length equals 15 residues. Germline V gene data show CDR1 as MGHRA and CDR2 as YSYEKL. The CDR3 here is CASSQDSRDIGELFF. As DNA, the CDR3 is TGCGCCAGCAGCCAAGATTCCAGGGACATCGGGGAGCTGTTTTTT.

The rearrangement joins TRBV29-1 to TRBJ2-5, with a possible D match to TRBD2 (7 bases). Germline V CDR1 and CDR2: SQVTM, ANQGSEA. This CDR3 contains 14 residues. V shed 2 bases and J shed 4 bases, with 14 bases lying between them. CDR3 protein: CSVERGGERETQYF. In nucleotides, the CDR3 is TGCAGCGTTGAAAGGGGGGGGGAGAGAGAGACCCAGTACTTC. Using reference TRBV29-1 and TRBJ2-5 for the parts outside the CDR3, the full variable domain is SAVISQKPSRDICQRGTSLTIQCQVDSQVTMMFWYRQQPGQSLTLIATANQGSEATYESGFVIDKFPISRPNLTFSTLTVSNMSPEDSSIYLCSVERGGERETQYFGPGTRLLVL.

The chain has TRBV12-3 or TRBV12-4 and TRBJ2-1, with D unresolved. The CDR3 totals 15 residues. Trimming left V 7 bases short and J 0 bases short, with 13 bases between. The CDR3 sequence: CASTFAGSSYNEQFF. For the CDR3, the DNA is TGTGCCAGCACCTTTGCAGGCAGCTCCTACAATGAGCAGTTCTTC.

The chain recombines TRBV5-6 with TRBJ1-5; D is unclear. V lost 2 bases and J lost 3, with 6 bases in between. Germline V gene data show CDR1 as SGHDT and CDR2 as YYEEEE. This CDR3 is 13 amino acids long. CDR3 sequence reads: CASSLGFNQPQHF. CDR3 coding DNA: TGTGCCAGCAGCTTAGGGTTCAATCAGCCCCAGCATTTT. The full variable domain, rest sourced from reference TRBV5-6 and TRBJ1-5, is DAGVTQSPTHLIKTRGQQVTLRCSPKSGHDTVSWYQQALGQGPQFIFQYYEEEERQRGNFPDRFSGHQFPNYSSELNVNALLLGDSALYLCASSLGFNQPQHFGDGTRLSIL.

This clonotype came up a few times. This chain uses TRBV24-1 with TRBJ2-1, with 8 nucleotides matching TRBD2. The trim removed 4 bases at V and 10 bases at J, leaving 5 bases unmatched. Germline CDR1 KGHDR, CDR2 SFDVKD. The CDR3 covers 13 residues. The CDR3 nucleotides read TGTGCCACCAGTGAACCTAGCGGGCTGGAGCAGTTCTTC. Encoded protein: CATSEPSGLEQFF.

This clonotype was detected only a few times. One base away lies a much larger clone, so this may be a sequencing read error. The chain combines TRBV29-1 with TRBJ2-3, with TRBD2 matching over 12 bases. CDR1 and CDR2 from the germline V gene are SQVTM and ANQGSEA. Germline trimming cut 3 bases from V and 4 bases from J; bases unmatched to any gene: 2. CDR3 size: 14 residues. CDR3 residues: CSVETSGRADTQYF. The CDR3 DNA reads as TGCAGCGTTGAGACTAGCGGGAGAGCAGATACGCAGTATTTT.

In regard to this clonotype: A junction end diverges from the germline sequence, so it may reflect a read error. V gene TRBV12-3 or TRBV12-4 combines with J gene TRBJ1-3; a weak D match, TRBD1 (6 bases). The CDR3 runs 17 residues. The CDR3 nucleotides are TGTACCAGCAGTTTAGCACAGGGAAGTTTGGATGGAAACACCATATATTTT. Translating gives CTSSLAQGSLDGNTIYF.

This clonotype has just a few counts. This sequence joins TRBV29-1 and TRBJ1-3, with D unresolved. The CDR3 loop spans 13 amino acids. Trimming took 4 bases from V and 0 from J, leaving 7 bases between them. CDR1 SQVTM and CDR2 ANQGSEA come from the germline V gene. As DNA, the CDR3 is TGCAGCGTTGTTGAAAGCTCTGGAAACACCATATATTTT. Its translation is CSVVESSGNTIYF.

V usage is TRBV19 and J usage is TRBJ2-3; 8 positions agree with TRBD1. CDR1 and CDR2 (germline): LNHDA, SQIVND (reference sequence). The CDR3 is 17 residues long. The V segment lost 2 bases and the J segment 7 bases; nucleotides outside the gene matches: 14. The CDR3 DNA follows: TGTGCCAGTAGTATAAGGCCTCAGGGGACAGGTCGAAATACGCAGTATTTT. Protein sequence: CASSIRPQGTGRNTQYF.

The chain employs TRBV6-1 and TRBJ1-4; no reliable D call. Trimming took 6 bases from V and 4 from J, leaving 12 bases between them. The germline V gene has CDR1 MNHNS and CDR2 SASEGT. This CDR3 has 14 amino acids. CDR3 residues: CASRVTVINEKLFF. Written as DNA, the CDR3 is TGTGCCAGCAGAGTTACAGTGATTAATGAAAAACTGTTTTTT.

This clonotype has just a few counts. V gene TRBV20-1 combines with J gene TRBJ2-7; D ambiguous. Germline CDR1 DFQATT, CDR2 SNEGSKA (reference sequence). V was trimmed by 5 bases and J by 4 bases, leaving 12 bases between them. The CDR3 is made up of 12 amino acids. The CDR3 here is CSAPRYSYEQYF. Written as DNA, the CDR3 is TGCAGTGCTCCCCGCTATTCGTACGAGCAGTACTTC.